This T cell receptor (beta chain) derives from a study of T cell responses to AZD1222 COVID-19 vaccine. Notes on the study in general: Donor demographics were predominantly white British with a female majority; clonal diversity may be underestimated. Reports say nearly half of spike-specific TCRs go after unmutated variant regions. Baseline seropositivity characterized only six AZD1222 recipients.

As concerns this clone: Antigen specificity is unknown.

Only in-frame clones appear in the TCRdb table, and some are missing; sequencing was by immunoSEQ multiplex PCR. The sample carries fewer than 100,000 clones, roughly 87% recorded once. Unmatched junction bases numbered 8, after V lost 0 bases and J lost 5 bases. CDR3 length: 16 amino acids. Germline lookup yields CDR1 SGHTA and CDR2 FQGNSA. The receptor was isolated from an adult who received the AZD1222 COVID-19 vaccine. The chain combines TRBV7-2 with TRBJ2-7; TRBD1 aligns across 9 bases. This specimen was peripheral blood, taken 28 days after the second AZD1222 dose. The CDR3 DNA sequence: TGTGCCAGCAGCTTAGCCGGGGGACAGGGTGCCGACGAGCAGTACTTC. It yields the protein CASSLAGGQGADEQYF.